Detailed here is one T cell receptor (beta chain). Its specificity is not known. The source of the sample is a study of cytomegalovirus exposure and HLA in healthy donors. V gave up 1 base and J gave up 6 bases; unmatched junction bases: 4. The CDR3 covers 14 residues. The germline V gene has CDR1 MNHEY and CDR2 SVGAGI. Primers: 60 Vbeta forward and 13 Jbeta reverse. Profiled with immunoSEQ multiplex PCR; TCRdb holds only in-frame clones, not every one. The sample records around 76,000 clones, less than 80% being singletons. General study findings and limits: Excluded were some V segments that proved indistinguishable, including TRBV6-2 and TRBV6-3.

The chain employs TRBV6-5 and TRBJ1-1; 8 bases line up with TRBD1. What was sequenced was PBMCs. The sequence was obtained from a woman in her 40s in good health and CMV-seropositive. This chain's CDR3 is CASSYYKTGAEAFF. DNA for the CDR3: TGTGCCAGCAGTTACTATAAGACAGGGGCTGAAGCTTTCTTT.